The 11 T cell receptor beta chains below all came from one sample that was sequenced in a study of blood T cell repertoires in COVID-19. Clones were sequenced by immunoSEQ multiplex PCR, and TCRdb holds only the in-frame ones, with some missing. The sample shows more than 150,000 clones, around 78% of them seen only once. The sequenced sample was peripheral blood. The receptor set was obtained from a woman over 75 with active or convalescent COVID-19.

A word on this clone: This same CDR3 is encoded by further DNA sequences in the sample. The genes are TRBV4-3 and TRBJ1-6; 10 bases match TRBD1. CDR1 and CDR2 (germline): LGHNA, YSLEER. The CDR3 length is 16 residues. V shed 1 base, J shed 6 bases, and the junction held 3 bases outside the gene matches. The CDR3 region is CASSQGTGGSNSPLHF. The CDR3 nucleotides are TGCGCCAGCAGCCAAGGGACAGGGGGTAGTAATTCACCCCTCCACTTT.

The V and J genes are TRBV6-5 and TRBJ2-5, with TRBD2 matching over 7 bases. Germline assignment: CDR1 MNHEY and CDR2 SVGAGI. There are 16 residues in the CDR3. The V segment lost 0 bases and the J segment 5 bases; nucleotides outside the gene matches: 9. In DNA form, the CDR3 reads TGTGCCAGCAGTTACTCGCCCACGGGGGGTGTGGAGACCCAGTACTTC. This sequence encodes CASSYSPTGGVETQYF.

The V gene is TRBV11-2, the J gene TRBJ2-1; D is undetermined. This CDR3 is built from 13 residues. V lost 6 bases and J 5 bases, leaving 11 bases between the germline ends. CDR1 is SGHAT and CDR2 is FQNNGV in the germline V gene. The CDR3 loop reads CASRSLRDNEQFF. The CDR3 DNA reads TGTGCCAGCAGATCTCTACGGGACAATGAGCAGTTCTTC.

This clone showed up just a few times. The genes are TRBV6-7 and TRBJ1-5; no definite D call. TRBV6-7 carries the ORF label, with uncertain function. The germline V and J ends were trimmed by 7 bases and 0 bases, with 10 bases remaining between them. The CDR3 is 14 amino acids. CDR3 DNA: TGTGCCAGCACCTACCTTGATAGCAATCAGCCCCAGCATTTT. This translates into CASTYLDSNQPQHF.

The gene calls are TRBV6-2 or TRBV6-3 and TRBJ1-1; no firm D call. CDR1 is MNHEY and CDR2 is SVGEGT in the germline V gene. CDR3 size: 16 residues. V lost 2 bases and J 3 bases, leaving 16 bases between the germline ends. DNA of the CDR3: TGTGCCAGCAGTTACCTTTCGCCTATAATGGACACTGAAGCTTTCTTT. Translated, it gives CASSYLSPIMDTEAFF.

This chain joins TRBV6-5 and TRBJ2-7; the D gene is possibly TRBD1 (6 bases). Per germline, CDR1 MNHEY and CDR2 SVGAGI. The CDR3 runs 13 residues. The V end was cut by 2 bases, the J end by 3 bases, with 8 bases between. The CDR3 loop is CASSYRQDYEQYF. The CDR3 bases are TGTGCCAGCAGTTACAGACAGGACTACGAGCAGTACTTC.

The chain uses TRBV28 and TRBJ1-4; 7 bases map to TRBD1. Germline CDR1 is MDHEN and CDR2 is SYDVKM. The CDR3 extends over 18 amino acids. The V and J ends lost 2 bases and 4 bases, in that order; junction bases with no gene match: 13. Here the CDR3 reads CASSLGRQGWWVNEKLFF. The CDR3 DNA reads TGTGCCAGCAGTTTAGGTCGACAGGGATGGTGGGTTAATGAAAAACTGTTTTTT.

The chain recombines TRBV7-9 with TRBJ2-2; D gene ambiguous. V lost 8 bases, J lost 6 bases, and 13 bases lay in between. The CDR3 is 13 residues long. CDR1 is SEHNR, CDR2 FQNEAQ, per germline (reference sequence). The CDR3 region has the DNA TGTGCCAGCCGCCCCCCTAGTTCCGGGGAGCTGTTTTTT. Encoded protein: CASRPPSSGELFF.

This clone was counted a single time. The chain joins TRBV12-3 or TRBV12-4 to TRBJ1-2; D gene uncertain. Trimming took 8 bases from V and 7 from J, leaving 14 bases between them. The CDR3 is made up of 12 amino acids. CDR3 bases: TGTGCCAGCCGGTCCGGAGTGCGTGGCTACACCTTC. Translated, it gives CASRSGVRGYTF.

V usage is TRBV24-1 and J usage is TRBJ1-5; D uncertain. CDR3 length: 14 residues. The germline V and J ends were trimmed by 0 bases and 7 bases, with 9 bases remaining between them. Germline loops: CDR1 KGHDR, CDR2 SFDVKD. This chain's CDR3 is CATSDLQQAQPQHF. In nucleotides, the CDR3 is TGTGCCACCAGTGATTTGCAGCAGGCGCAGCCCCAGCATTTT.

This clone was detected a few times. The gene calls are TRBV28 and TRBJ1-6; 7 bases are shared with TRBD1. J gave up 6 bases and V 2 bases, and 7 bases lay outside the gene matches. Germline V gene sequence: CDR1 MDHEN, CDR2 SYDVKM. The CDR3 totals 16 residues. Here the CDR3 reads CASSLGQGVSNSPLHF. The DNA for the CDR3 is TGTGCCAGCAGTTTAGGTCAGGGGGTATCTAATTCACCCCTCCACTTT.